This T cell receptor (beta chain) was profiled in a study of OX40 agonist ivuxolimab in advanced cancers. Study information: Allowance was made for prior anti-PD-1, anti-PD-L1 or anti-CTLA-4 therapy, and about 44% had some.

With respect to this clone: Its antigen is not known.

V was trimmed by 6 bases and J by 1 base, leaving 9 bases between them. Germline V CDR1 and CDR2: MRHNA, SNTAGT. CDR3 length equals 13 residues. TCRdb's copy holds only in-frame clones and misses some; the assay was immunoSEQ multiplex PCR. The table records 75,000 to 80,000 clones, approximately 86% of them present only once. General study results and limits: In CD8+ T cells, expanded clones were on average more numerous than in CD4+.

The receptor was isolated from an adult with an advanced solid tumor such as melanoma, head and neck, liver or kidney cancer. The input for sequencing was CD4+ or CD8+ T cells sorted from blood, taken in a trial of the OX40 agonist ivuxolimab. The gene calls are TRBV6-4 and TRBJ2-5; the D gene could be TRBD1 or TRBD2 (5 bases each). CDR3 bases: TGTGCCAGCAGCTTGGGACCCCAAGAGACCCAGTACTTC. Protein: CASSLGPQETQYF.